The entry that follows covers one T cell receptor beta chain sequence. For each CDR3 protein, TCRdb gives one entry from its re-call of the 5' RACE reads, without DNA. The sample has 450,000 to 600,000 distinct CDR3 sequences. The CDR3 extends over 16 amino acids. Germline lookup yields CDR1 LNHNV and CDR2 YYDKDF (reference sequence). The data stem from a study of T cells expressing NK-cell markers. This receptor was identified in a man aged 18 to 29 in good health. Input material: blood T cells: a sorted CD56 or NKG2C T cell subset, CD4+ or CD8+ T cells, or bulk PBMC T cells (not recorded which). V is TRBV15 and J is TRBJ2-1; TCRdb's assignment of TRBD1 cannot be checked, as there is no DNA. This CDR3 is CATSREGVVSYNEQFF.